A selection of T cell receptor beta chains follows, all from one sample in a study of B cell selection in AIRE deficiency. The data were produced by immunoSEQ multiplex PCR, yet TCRdb's version contains in-frame clones alone and is incomplete. Counted here are under 30,000 clones, 95% to 97% occurring once; the ten biggest clones make up 0.2%. The sample taken for sequencing was conventional CD4+ T cells sorted from PBMCs. The receptors come from a human donor with AIRE deficiency. Each CDR3 is given with its conserved first and last residue. A D gene is named only where the DNA matches it firmly. Part of the rows lack a size; the others show once, few, many or a class for expanded clones.

.	TRBV5-1	.	TRBJ1-5	TGCGCCAGCAGCTTGGGGGGGGGCAATCAGCCCCAGCATTTT	CASSLGGGNQPQHF
.	TRBV7-8	TRBD1	TRBJ2-1	TGTGCCAGCAGCTTAGCTTGGACAGGGTCCCTTTACAATGAGCAGTTCTTC	CASSLAWTGSLYNEQFF
few	TRBV28	.	TRBJ1-5	TGTGCCACAGGGGAGGTCGTCGATCAGCCCCAGCATTTT	CATGEVVDQPQHF
few	TRBV28	.	TRBJ1-2	TGTGCCAGTAGCGGTGCCTCTCCCTATGGCTACACCTTC	CASSGASPYGYTF
few	TRBV5-1	TRBD1	TRBJ1-1	TGCGCCAGCAGCTGGGGGTTACAGGGGGCTGAAGCTTTCTTT	CASSWGLQGAEAFF
.	TRBV4-3	.	TRBJ1-4	TGCGCCAGCAGCCAAGAGGTCTCTAATCAGGCGGATAATGAAAAACTGTTTTTT	CASSQEVSNQADNEKLFF
.	TRBV7-2	.	TRBJ2-1	TGTGCCAGCAGCTTATCCAATGAGCAGTTCTTC	CASSLSNEQFF
.	TRBV30	TRBD2	TRBJ2-1	TGTGCCTGGAGGCCGCTACTGAGCGGGAGTACGTACAATGAGCAGTTCTTC	CAWRPLLSGSTYNEQFF
.	TRBV30	TRBD2	TRBJ2-2	TGTGCCTGGAGTCTCCGGGGGGACACCGGGGAGCTGTTTTTT	CAWSLRGDTGELFF
.	TRBV5-8	.	TRBJ1-2	TGTGCCAGCAGCTCCCCCCTAGGGGAAGGACATGGCTACACCTTC	CASSSPLGEGHGYTF
.	TRBV5-1	.	TRBJ2-1	TGCGCCAGCAGCTTGAATAACAATGAGCAGTTCTTC	CASSLNNNEQFF
.	TRBV5-5	.	TRBJ2-7	TGTGCCAGCAGTCCAGGGAGCGGCTCCTACGAGCAGTACTTC	CASSPGSGSYEQYF
once	TRBV5-1	TRBD1	TRBJ2-2	TGCGCCAGCAGCTTGGTCGGGACAGGGAACACCGGGGAGCTGTTTTTT	CASSLVGTGNTGELFF
.	TRBV6-4	.	TRBJ2-3	TGTGCCAGCACTAAAGATGGGAGTGGCACAGATACGCAGTATTTT	CASTKDGSGTDTQYF
.	TRBV9	.	TRBJ2-7	TGTGCCAGCAGCGCAGAACCGGGAGACTACGAGCAGTACTTC	CASSAEPGDYEQYF
once	TRBV11-2	.	TRBJ2-5	TGTGCCAGCAGCGTTGACTATTCGGGCGAGACCCAGTACTTC	CASSVDYSGETQYF
.	TRBV6-6	.	TRBJ2-7	TGTGCCAGCAGGCTGGACCCCTACGAGCAGTACTTC	CASRLDPYEQYF
.	TRBV6-1	.	TRBJ2-5	TGTGCCAGCAGGGACCGAGGGGGACAAGAGACCCAGTACTTC	CASRDRGGQETQYF
.	TRBV5-1	TRBD1	TRBJ1-3	TGCGCCAGCAGCTTGGATAGGACAGGGGCTGGAAACACCATATATTTT	CASSLDRTGAGNTIYF
.	TRBV6-6	.	TRBJ2-7	TGTGCCAGCAGTTACTCGAGATCCTTATGGCAGTACTTC	CASSYSRSLWQYF
.	TRBV27	TRBD1	TRBJ2-3	TGTGCCAGCAGTTTTCGGGACAGGGACACAGATACGCAGTATTTT	CASSFRDRDTDTQYF
.	TRBV5-5	TRBD1	TRBJ1-2	TGTGCCAGCAGCCTACGAAACAGGGGGCCGACCTATGGCTACACCTTC	CASSLRNRGPTYGYTF
.	TRBV18	.	TRBJ1-1	TGTGCCAGCTCACCAACGGCAGCGAACACTGAAGCTTTCTTT	CASSPTAANTEAFF
.	TRBV11-3	.	TRBJ2-2	TGTGCCAGCAGCTTAGATCCAGGCGGAGCTAACACCGGGGAGCTGTTTTTT	CASSLDPGGANTGELFF